The 16 T cell receptor beta chains presented below share a single source sample, sequenced in a study of cytomegalovirus exposure and HLA in healthy donors. PCR amplification relied on 60 Vbeta primers (plus 13 Jbeta primers). Sequencing was performed with immunoSEQ multiplex PCR; in TCRdb, only in-frame clones are kept and a portion is missing. The table shows more than 110,000 clones, with 65% to 80% occurring only once. Sequencing used PBMCs. Receptor source: a woman aged 50 to 60 in good health and CMV-seropositive.

V gene TRBV14 combines with J gene TRBJ1-6; D remains ambiguous. CDR3 length: 14 residues. Germline V gives CDR1 SGHDN, CDR2 FVKESK. The V end was cut by 0 bases, the J end by 10 bases, with 10 bases between. The CDR3 region is CASSQETSRSPLHF. CDR3 sequence (DNA): TGTGCCAGCAGCCAAGAAACAAGCAGGTCACCCCTCCACTTT.

The chain recombines TRBV10-1 with TRBJ2-7; 8 bases are a match to TRBD2. After removal of 11 bases from V and 6 bases from J, the junction contained 12 bases not matched to a gene. CDR1 is WNHNN and CDR2 is SYGVQD in the germline V gene (reference sequence). The CDR3 has 13 amino acids. This CDR3 is CAQTTGGLGEQYF. The DNA for the CDR3 is TGCGCCCAAACAACGGGGGGGCTGGGCGAGCAGTACTTC.

This chain uses TRBV6-1 with TRBJ2-7; 10 positions agree with TRBD2. Germline V gives CDR1 MNHNS, CDR2 SASEGT. J lost 3 bases, V lost 8 bases, and 10 bases had no gene match. This CDR3 contains 15 residues. The CDR3 sequence: CASGILAGSLYEQYF. The CDR3, as DNA: TGTGCCAGCGGGATACTAGCGGGGAGCCTCTACGAGCAGTACTTC.

The gene calls are TRBV5-4 and TRBJ2-3; a weak D match, TRBD2 (6 bases). Trimming shortened V by 1 base and J by 5 bases, and 14 bases separated the two germline ends. The CDR3 runs 15 residues. CDR1 SGHNT and CDR2 YYREEE come from the germline V gene (reference sequence). The CDR3: CASSLYAGPRDTQYF. In DNA form, the CDR3 reads TGTGCCAGCAGCTTGTATGCGGGGCCCCGAGATACGCAGTATTTT. The full variable domain, rest sourced from reference TRBV5-4 and TRBJ2-3, is ETGVTQSPTHLIKTRGQQVTLRCSSQSGHNTVSWYQQALGQGPQFIFQYYREEENGRGNFPPRFSGLQFPNYSSELNVNALELDDSALYLCASSLYAGPRDTQYFGPGTRLTVL.

Written as DNA, the CDR3 is TGTGCCAGCAGCTTCTCCCGGACAGGGGCCTACAATGAGCAGTTCTTC. Translated: CASSFSRTGAYNEQFF. The chain uses TRBV7-3 and TRBJ2-1, with 9 bases identical to TRBD1. CDR1 and CDR2 from the germline V gene are SGHTA and FQGTGA. This CDR3 is built from 16 residues. J lost 2 bases, V lost 3 bases, and 5 bases had no gene match.

V is TRBV6-6 and J is TRBJ2-7; the match to TRBD1 covers 8 bases. Looked up from germline, CDR1 is MNHNY and CDR2 is SVGAGI (reference sequence). CDR3 length: 14 amino acids. Trimming took 2 bases from V and 5 from J; bases not matched to a gene: 5. CDR3 residues: CASSYGRGLDEQYF. CDR3 bases: TGTGCCAGCAGTTACGGCAGGGGGCTGGACGAGCAGTACTTC.

This clone was detected once. The rearrangement joins TRBV5-1 to TRBJ1-2; the D is unclear. This CDR3 comprises 15 residues. The germline V and J ends were trimmed by 0 bases and 0 bases, with 9 bases remaining between them. Germline-derived CDR1 and CDR2 are SGHRS and YFSETQ. CDR3 loop: CASSLEAGANYGYTF. The CDR3, as DNA: TGCGCCAGCAGCTTGGAGGCAGGCGCTAACTATGGCTACACCTTC.

Details on this clone: The sample carries other DNA sequences with the same CDR3. The V call is TRBV28, the J call TRBJ1-5; the match to TRBD1 covers 9 bases. This CDR3 comprises 15 residues. The J segment lost 5 bases and the V segment lost 5 bases, leaving 7 bases of the junction unmatched. CDR1 is MDHEN and CDR2 is SYDVKM in the germline V gene. CDR3 sequence (DNA): TGTGCCAGCAGTCGCACAGGGGGCGCGTATCAGCCCCAGCATTTT. It yields the protein CASSRTGGAYQPQHF. Together with reference TRBV28 and TRBJ1-5, the CDR3 gives the full variable domain: DVKVTQSSRYLVKRTGEKVFLECVQDMDHENMFWYRQDPGLGLRLIYFSYDVKMKEKGDIPEGYSVSREKKERFSLILESASTNQTSMYLCASSRTGGAYQPQHFGDGTRLSIL.

This chain uses TRBV29-1 with TRBJ2-7; 7 bases are shared with TRBD2. J was trimmed by 6 bases and V by 4 bases; bases with no gene match: 9. The CDR3 has 13 amino acids. Germline assignment: CDR1 SQVTM and CDR2 ANQGSEA. The CDR3 loop is CSVGGGERGEQYF. The CDR3 DNA reads TGCAGCGTTGGCGGGGGAGAACGAGGCGAGCAGTACTTC.

This clone was observed a single time. V usage is TRBV30 and J usage is TRBJ1-3, with 9 bases matching TRBD1. Germline V gene lookup returns CDR1 GTSNPN and CDR2 SVGIG (reference sequence). J lost 4 bases, V lost 3 bases, and 4 bases had no gene match. This CDR3 spans 14 amino acids. CDR3 sequence (DNA): TGTGCCTGGAGCCACAGGGGGCGAGGAAACACCATATATTTT. The encoded protein is CAWSHRGRGNTIYF.

The V gene is TRBV15, the J gene TRBJ2-3; 9 bases map to TRBD1. Germline values: CDR1 LNHNV, CDR2 YYDKDF (reference sequence). The CDR3 has 15 residues. J was trimmed by 1 base and V by 9 bases; bases with no gene match: 8. CDR3 loop: CATATGGAGTDTQYF. The CDR3 nucleotides are TGTGCCACGGCTACAGGGGGCGCCGGCACAGATACGCAGTATTTT.

The gene calls are TRBV7-8 and TRBJ2-1, with D possibly matching TRBD1 (5 bases). V lost 4 bases to trimming and J lost 4 bases, with 11 bases between them. This CDR3 is built from 14 residues. Per germline, CDR1 SGHVS and CDR2 FQNEAQ. The CDR3 loop reads CASSSPDKYNEQFF. DNA for the CDR3: TGTGCCAGCAGCTCCCCGGACAAGTACAATGAGCAGTTCTTC.

The chain joins TRBV29-1 to TRBJ2-2; TRBD1 matches 7 bases. Germline lookup yields CDR1 SQVTM and CDR2 ANQGSEA. There are 13 residues in the CDR3. V gave up 7 bases and J gave up 2 bases; unmatched junction bases: 4. For the CDR3, the DNA is TGCAGCGGGGGACAGCTAAACACCGGGGAGCTGTTTTTT. Amino acid sequence: CSGGQLNTGELFF.

The chain joins TRBV5-6 to TRBJ2-3, with D unclear. V was trimmed by 5 bases and J by 0 bases, leaving 16 bases between them. The germline V gene has CDR1 SGHDT and CDR2 YYEEEE. The CDR3 length is 16 residues. The CDR3 region has the DNA TGTGCCAGCAGTTCCGACTGGCAACTCAGCACAGATACGCAGTATTTT. This codes for CASSSDWQLSTDTQYF.

The chain couples TRBV30 to TRBJ2-5; D ambiguous. The CDR3 is 11 residues long. The germline V gene encodes CDR1 GTSNPN and CDR2 SVGIG (reference sequence). V shed 2 bases and J shed 5 bases, with 6 bases lying between them. CDR3 DNA: TGTGCCTGGAGTCCGCAGGAGACCCAGTACTTC. This gives the protein CAWSPQETQYF.

The rearrangement joins TRBV28 to TRBJ2-7; a possible D gene is TRBD1 (6 bases). The CDR3 runs to 14 residues. From germline, CDR1 is MDHEN and CDR2 SYDVKM. V shed 4 bases and J shed 4 bases, with 14 bases lying between them. CDR3 amino acids: CASSSGQPPYEQYF. The CDR3 DNA reads TGTGCCAGCAGTTCTGGACAGCCCCCGTACGAGCAGTACTTC.